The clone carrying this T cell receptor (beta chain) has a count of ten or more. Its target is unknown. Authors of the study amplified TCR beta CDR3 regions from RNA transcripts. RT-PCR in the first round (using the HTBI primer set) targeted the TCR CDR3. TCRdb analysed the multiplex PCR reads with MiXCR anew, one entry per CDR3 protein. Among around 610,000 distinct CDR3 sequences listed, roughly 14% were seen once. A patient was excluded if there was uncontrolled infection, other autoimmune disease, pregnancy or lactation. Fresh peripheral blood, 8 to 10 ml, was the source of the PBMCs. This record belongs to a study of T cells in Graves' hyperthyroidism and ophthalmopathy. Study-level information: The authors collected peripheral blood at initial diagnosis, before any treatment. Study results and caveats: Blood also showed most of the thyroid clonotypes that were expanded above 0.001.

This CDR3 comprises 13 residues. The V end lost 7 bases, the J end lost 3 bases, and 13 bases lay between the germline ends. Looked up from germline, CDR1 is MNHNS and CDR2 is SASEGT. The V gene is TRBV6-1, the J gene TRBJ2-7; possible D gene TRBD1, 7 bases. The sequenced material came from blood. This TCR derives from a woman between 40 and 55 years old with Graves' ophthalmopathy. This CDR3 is CASTAGQIYEQYF. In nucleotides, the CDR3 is TGTGCCAGCACCGCGGGACAGATCTACGAGCAGTACTTC.